This T cell receptor (beta chain) was found in a study of blood T cell repertoires in COVID-19. Turning to the study itself: The origin of the acute and convalescent COVID-19 samples was the United States, Italy and Spain. The cDNA or gDNA used as material had been derived from T cells, B-cell-depleted T cells, or PBMCs.

In the original workflow: Reference gene primer amplification gave estimated nucleated cell counts. Profiling relied on immunoSEQ multiplex PCR, and the TCRdb table lists in-frame clones only, not all of them. V, J and clone size are those of that table, while D and trimming were read from the DNA. The table shows over 25,000 clones, with approximately 91% occurring only once. Trimming left V 4 bases short and J 1 base short, with 14 bases between. CDR1 MNHEY and CDR2 SVGAGI come from the germline V gene. The CDR3 length is 15 residues. This chain uses TRBV6-5 with TRBJ2-7; tentatively, D is TRBD2 (6 bases). The TCR originated in a man in his sixties with acute or convalescent COVID-19. Sample: peripheral blood. The CDR3, as DNA: TGTGCCAGCAGTTGGGACTCGAGGGGTTCCTACGAGCAGTACTTC. Translated, it gives CASSWDSRGSYEQYF.